This is a list of T cell receptor beta chains from one sample in a study of graft-versus-host responses after intestinal transplantation. Using immunoSEQ multiplex PCR, the repertoire was profiled, and TCRdb retains in-frame clones only, with some absent. The sample consists of around 90,000 clones, about nine tenths of them appearing once. These receptors' antigens are unknown. Sequencing used unstimulated CD8+ T cells sorted from spleen or lymph node cells, obtained before transplant. These receptors came from a human donor who was the organ donor for an intestinal transplant. CDR3s include the opening cysteine and the closing phenylalanine or tryptophan. The order of the fields is V gene, clone size, J gene, D gene, CDR3 DNA, CDR3 protein. D genes are given only for firm matches. The size of a clone is reported for some rows only, either as once, few or many, or as a class for expanded clones.

>TRBV6-5|NA|TRBJ2-1|TRBD1
TGTGCCAGCAGTTACGTACAGGGGTGGAATGAGCAGTTCTTC
CASSYVQGWNEQFF
>TRBV4-1|few|TRBJ1-5|NA
TGCGCCAGCAGCCAAGTCTCCACAGCGGATCAGCCCCAGCATTTT
CASSQVSTADQPQHF
>TRBV6-5|few|TRBJ1-1|NA
TGTGCCAGCAGTCCCTCACCGTGGGCCACTGAAGCTTTCTTT
CASSPSPWATEAFF
>TRBV4-2|once|TRBJ2-7|TRBD2
TGTGCCAGCAGCCCCTTAGCGGGTGGACGATACGAGCAGTACTTC
CASSPLAGGRYEQYF
>TRBV4-1|NA|TRBJ1-2|TRBD1
TGCGCCAGCAGCCATGGACCGGGACAGGGGGCATATGGCTACACCTTC
CASSHGPGQGAYGYTF
>TRBV28|once|TRBJ2-2|TRBD2
TGTGCCAGCCGAAGACTAGCGGGAGGGCCGCGGGGCACCGGGGAGCTGTTTTTT
CASRRLAGGPRGTGELFF
>TRBV6-5|NA|TRBJ2-5|NA
TGTGCCAGCAGTGCTAGGACAGACCAAGAGACCCAGTACTTC
CASSARTDQETQYF
>TRBV28|NA|TRBJ1-1|NA
TGTGCCAGCAGTCCGTTTTCAGGGAACACTGAAGCTTTCTTT
CASSPFSGNTEAFF
>TRBV4-2|NA|TRBJ2-3|TRBD2
TGTGCCAGCAGCCAAGATAGCGGGAGCACAGATACGCAGTATTTT
CASSQDSGSTDTQYF
>TRBV9|NA|TRBJ2-5|TRBD2
TGTGCCAGCAGCGGAGTAGCGGGAGGATATGAGACCCAGTACTTC
CASSGVAGGYETQYF
>TRBV7-6|NA|TRBJ2-2|TRBD1
TGTGCCAGCAGTCAAAACCAGGGGGCGACCACCGGGGAGCTGTTTTTT
CASSQNQGATTGELFF
>TRBV28|NA|TRBJ1-2|NA
TGTGCCAGCAGTTTAGGGGGGAACTATGGCTACACCTTC
CASSLGGNYGYTF
>TRBV7-9|NA|TRBJ2-1|TRBD1
TGTGCCAGCAGCCCGAGACAGGGCGCCAATGAGCAGTTCTTC
CASSPRQGANEQFF
>TRBV15|NA|TRBJ2-3|TRBD2
TGTGCCACCAGCAGATCCTGGACTAGCGGGGGGCGATTCATATATACGCAGTATTTT
CATSRSWTSGGRFIYTQYF
>TRBV7-9|NA|TRBJ2-1|TRBD2
TGTGCCAGCAGCCTCCTGGAGACTAGCGACGAGCAGTTCTTC
CASSLLETSDEQFF
>TRBV28|NA|TRBJ2-3|TRBD2
TGTGCCAGCAGGGGACTAGCGGGACGCACAGATACGCAGTATTTT
CASRGLAGRTDTQYF
>TRBV6-1|once|TRBJ1-2|TRBD1
TGTGCCAGCAGTTCCGCCAGGGACAGGGGAAATGGCTACACCTTC
CASSSARDRGNGYTF
>TRBV5-6|NA|TRBJ2-5|NA
TGTGCCAGCAGCTTGAACCCTAGACAAGAGACCCAGTACTTC
CASSLNPRQETQYF
>TRBV5-1|NA|TRBJ2-2|NA
TGCGCCAGCAGCTGGAGCGGGGAGCTGTTTTTT
CASSWSGELFF
>TRBV19|NA|TRBJ2-7|TRBD2
TGTGCCAGTAGTATATCTGCGGGGGAAAACTACGAGCAGTACTTC
CASSISAGENYEQYF
>TRBV30|once|TRBJ1-1|NA
TGTGCCTGGGGGCTTAGCGACACTGAAGCTTTCTTT
CAWGLSDTEAFF
>TRBV27|NA|TRBJ2-5|NA
TGTGCCAGCAGACTTGGAGGAACACCGGAGACCCAGTACTTC
CASRLGGTPETQYF
>TRBV5-1|NA|TRBJ2-5|TRBD2
TGCGCCAGCAGCTCGGGACTAGCGGGGGATCACCAAGAGACCCAGTACTTC
CASSSGLAGDHQETQYF
>TRBV28|NA|TRBJ1-3|NA
TGTGCCACAGGGTACGGAAACACCATATATTTT
CATGYGNTIYF
>TRBV28|NA|TRBJ2-7|NA
TGTGCCAGCACGAGGCCCTGGTCCTACGAGCAGTACTTC
CASTRPWSYEQYF
>TRBV9|NA|TRBJ2-7|TRBD2
TGTGCCAGCAGCGCTTTTAGCGGGAGCTACGAGCAGTACTTC
CASSAFSGSYEQYF
>TRBV7-8|NA|TRBJ1-5|TRBD1
TGTGCCAGCAGCTTAGAACCCCCGGGACAGACCCTATCAGCCCCAGCATTT
CASSLEPPGQTLSAPAF
>TRBV9|NA|TRBJ1-2|NA
TGTGCCAGCAGCGCCACAGGGTATAACTATGGCTACACCTTC
CASSATGYNYGYTF
>TRBV28|NA|TRBJ1-1|TRBD1
TGTGCCAGCAGTTCATACCGGGACAGGGTTTTGAAAGCTTTCTTT
CASSSYRDRVLKAFF
>TRBV12-5|NA|TRBJ2-7|TRBD1
TGTGCTAGTGGTGGGGGACAGGGGAGGGGCGAGCAGTACTTC
CASGGGQGRGEQYF
>TRBV6-1|NA|TRBJ2-3|TRBD2
TGTGCCAGCAGTGAAGCGACGGGAGGGCCAAGTGATACGCAGTATTTT
CASSEATGGPSDTQYF
>TRBV9|NA|TRBJ1-4|TRBD1
TGTGCCAGCAGCGCAGGGGGCTTAAATGAAAAACTGTTTTTT
CASSAGGLNEKLFF
>TRBV10-3|once|TRBJ1-1|NA
TGTGCCATCGGCACAGAGACAGATAACACTGAAGCTTTCTTT
CAIGTETDNTEAFF
>TRBV6-6|NA|TRBJ2-1|TRBD2
TGTGCCAGCAGGTCTTTAGCGGGGGGTAATGAGCAGTTCTTC
CASRSLAGGNEQFF
>TRBV15|NA|TRBJ1-5|TRBD1
TGTGCCACCAGCAGGGACAGGGGGCGAGGTCAGCCCCAGCATTTT
CATSRDRGRGQPQHF
>TRBV5-5|NA|TRBJ2-1|NA
TGTGCCAGCAGCCTTTCGGGATTCTACAATGAGCAGTTCTTC
CASSLSGFYNEQFF
>TRBV5-4|few|TRBJ1-6|NA
TGTGCCAGCAGCTCAGAGATACAGGGAGCGGGAGCTAATTCACCCCTCCACTTT
CASSSEIQGAGANSPLHF
>TRBV27|NA|TRBJ2-2|TRBD2
TGTGCCAGCAGGGTACTAGCGGGATACACCGGGGAGCTGTTTTTT
CASRVLAGYTGELFF
>TRBV4-1|NA|TRBJ2-2|TRBD2
TGCGCCAGTGGACTAGCGGAGAACACCGGGGAGCTGTTTTTT
CASGLAENTGELFF
>TRBV30|few|TRBJ1-1|NA
TGTGCCTGGAGTGTAATGTCCGAGGCCACTGAAGCTTTCTTT
CAWSVMSEATEAFF
>TRBV19|NA|TRBJ1-5|NA
TGTGCCAGTAGCCCGAGCGGCAATCAGCCCCAGCATTTT
CASSPSGNQPQHF
>TRBV19|NA|TRBJ1-2|TRBD1
TGTGCCAGTAGTCCGGGACAGTTCTATGGCTACACCTTC
CASSPGQFYGYTF
>TRBV4-1|NA|TRBJ2-5|NA
TGCGCCAGCAGCCCAGCCAGGGGAACGGAGACCCAGTACTTC
CASSPARGTETQYF
>TRBV7-2|NA|TRBJ1-1|NA
TGTGCCAGCAGCTTAGACACCTCCGTAAGAGCTTTCTTT
CASSLDTSVRAFF
>TRBV5-1|NA|TRBJ1-3|TRBD1
TGCGCCAGCAGCTTGGTCCCACAGGGGGCTAACACCATATATTTT
CASSLVPQGANTIYF
>TRBV6-5|NA|TRBJ2-2|TRBD2
TGTGCCACCTTAGCGGGGATAAACACCGGGGAGCTGTTTTTT
CATLAGINTGELFF